This T cell receptor beta chain was observed in a study of regulatory T cells in long-lasting Graves disease. The study, taken as a whole, reports: TCR diversity was lower in persistent Graves' patients (versus newly diagnosed ones).

Time point in this sample: newly diagnosed GD, antithyroid drugs for less than 3 months. PBMC-extracted RNA yielded the TCR library. iRepertoire HTBI primers and Arm-PCR of CDR3 regions built TCR beta libraries. Via MiXCR, TCRdb re-called the multiplex PCR reads, giving one row per CDR3 protein. The table lists some 400,000 distinct CDR3 sequences, more than 13% of them singletons. This clonotype has ten or more counts. Its antigen remains unknown. With V trimmed by 5 bases and J by 4 bases, 7 bases remained unmatched. The CDR3 runs 15 residues. Per germline, CDR1 SGHTA and CDR2 FQGTGA. The sample was also linked to a second study, of T cells in Graves' hyperthyroidism and ophthalmopathy. This second study notes: HTBI primers were employed in a first-round RT-PCR of the TCR CDR3. Blood samples included most of the expanded thyroid clonotypes exceeding 0.001. The model identified upcoming ophthalmopathy a median about six months ahead of onset.

This receptor was taken from a woman aged 30 to 39 with Graves disease. V and J are TRBV7-3 and TRBJ2-3; 9 bases agree with TRBD1. Material: peripheral blood mononuclear cells (PBMCs), obtained at new diagnosis, from a patient treated with antithyroid drugs. This CDR3 reads CASSTGQGSADTQYF. CDR3 bases: TGTGCCAGCAGCACGGGACAGGGCTCTGCAGATACGCAGTATTTT.